The clone carrying this T cell receptor (beta chain) was counted only a few times. Its specificity is not known. The use of a sample-barcoded 5' primer and a J-beta primer mix characterized a second PCR of roughly 7 to 12 cycles. MiXCR was run by TCRdb on the 5' RACE reads, yielding one entry per CDR3 protein. The sample carries more than 800,000 distinct CDR3 sequences, under 30% recorded once. The entry originates in a study of blood T cells in healthy people across ages. PBMCs were isolated at a quantity of at least 6 million per sample. Points from the study as a whole: Unsorted PBMCs prevented conclusive naive versus antigen-experienced comparison.

Germline V gene data show CDR1 as DFQATT and CDR2 as SNEGSKA (reference sequence). This CDR3 spans 15 amino acids. V was trimmed by 0 bases and J by 6 bases, leaving 15 bases between them. The rearrangement uses TRBV20-1 and TRBJ1-5, with D possibly being TRBD1 (6 bases). Sequencing was performed on blood. This sequence originates from an elderly woman in good health. CDR3 protein: CSAREPRGAGQPQHF. CDR3 nucleotide sequence: TGCAGTGCTAGAGAGCCGAGGGGGGCTGGTCAGCCCCAGCATTTT.